The 4 T cell receptor beta chains listed next were all sequenced from one sample in a study of cytomegalovirus exposure and HLA in healthy donors. With 60 Vbeta and 13 Jbeta primers, the PCR was carried out. Using immunoSEQ multiplex PCR, the repertoire was profiled, and TCRdb retains in-frame clones only, with some absent. The table shows about 140,000 clones, with approximately 73% occurring only once. The sample comprised PBMCs. These receptors were taken from a woman aged 40 to 50 in good health and CMV-seronegative.

The sample holds one count of this clone. The chain links TRBV19 to TRBJ1-2; weak D call: TRBD1 (5 bases). The germline V gene encodes CDR1 LNHDA and CDR2 SQIVND (reference sequence). CDR3 length: 13 residues. With 2 bases removed from V and 7 bases from J, the gap between germline ends came to 11 bases. CDR3 in DNA: TGTGCCAGTAGTATAAGAGGACAAGTTGGCTACACCTTC. Translated, it gives CASSIRGQVGYTF.

The chain combines TRBV9 with TRBJ1-3, with a weak D call TRBD1 (6 bases). The V end was cut by 3 bases, the J end by 0 bases, with 10 bases between. This CDR3 contains 15 residues. Germline assignment: CDR1 SGDLS and CDR2 YYNGEE. Here the CDR3 DNA reads TGTGCCAGCAGCGCAGGGGTACGCTCTGGAAACACCATATATTTT. It codes for CASSAGVRSGNTIYF.

This clone was counted once. V and J are TRBV5-4 and TRBJ1-2; TRBD1 agrees at 7 bases. V shed 7 bases and J 4 bases; nucleotides not matched to a gene: 13. Germline V CDR1 and CDR2: SGHNT, YYREEE (reference sequence). The CDR3 totals 15 residues. The CDR3 coding sequence is TGTGCCAGCTCTCACTCTGCAGGGGGTATCTATGGCTACACCTTC. This codes for CASSHSAGGIYGYTF.

This clone was recorded a few times. This chain uses TRBV5-1 with TRBJ1-6, with D tentatively TRBD1 (6 bases). Germline CDR1 and CDR2: SGHRS and YFSETQ. The CDR3 is 14 residues long. The germline V and J ends were trimmed by 0 bases and 9 bases, with 10 bases remaining between them. CDR3 nucleotides: TGCGCCAGCAGCTTGGGGACAGAAGGTTCACCCCTCCACTTT. Protein product: CASSLGTEGSPLHF.